The 10 T cell receptor beta chains presented below share a single source sample, sequenced in a study of shared clonotypes between healthy human individuals. Assay used: immunoSEQ multiplex PCR; TCRdb lists only in-frame clones, some missing. The profile shows some 530,000 clones, approximately 81% of them singletons. The specimen was PBMCs. The receptors here all came from a woman in her forties in good health. Some clones in this sample may be carry-over from other donors' samples.

The chain joins TRBV9 to TRBJ2-2; 7 bases line up with TRBD2. The CDR3 consists of 16 residues. Trimming cost V 4 bases and J 6 bases; bases outside gene matches: 12. CDR1 and CDR2 (germline): SGDLS, YYNGEE. Here the CDR3 reads CASSQSQREGSGELFF. DNA for the CDR3: TGTGCCAGCAGCCAATCCCAGCGGGAAGGTTCCGGGGAGCTGTTTTTT.

A note on this clone: A far larger clone is off by one base, so a read error is likely. The chain joins TRBV7-2 to TRBJ1-1, with 7 positions matching TRBD1. Germline V gene data show CDR1 as SGHTA and CDR2 as FQGNSA. Germline trimming cut 2 bases from V and 4 bases from J; bases unmatched to any gene: 1. CDR3 length: 13 residues. Written as DNA, the CDR3 is TGTGCCAGCAGCTTAAAGGGGGCCACTGAAGCTTTCTTT. Protein: CASSLKGATEAFF. Drawing the rest from reference TRBV7-2 and TRBJ1-1, the complete variable domain is GAGVSQSPSNKVTEKGKDVELRCDPISGHTALYWYRQSLGQGLEFLIYFQGNSAPDKSGLPSDRFSAERTGGSVSTLTIQRTQQEDSAVYLCASSLKGATEAFFGQGTRLTVV.

The chain joins TRBV5-4 to TRBJ1-1, with D maybe TRBD1 (6 bases). This CDR3 comprises 13 residues. CDR1 and CDR2 from the germline V gene are SGHNT and YYREEE (reference sequence). Trimming cost V 2 bases and J 4 bases, with 9 bases left between them. The DNA for the CDR3 is TGTGCCAGCAGCTTCGGCAGGGGCACTGAAGCTTTCTTT. Translated, it gives CASSFGRGTEAFF.

The V and J genes are TRBV6-5 and TRBJ2-7, with TRBD2 identical over 9 bases. CDR3 length: 15 residues. The ends lost 6 bases at V and 0 bases at J; junction bases unmatched: 6. Germline V gives CDR1 MNHEY, CDR2 SVGAGI. The DNA of the CDR3 is TGTGCCAGCAGGGTGACTAGCGGCTACTCCTACGAGCAGTACTTC. Translated: CASRVTSGYSYEQYF.

This rearrangement joins TRBV4-1 to TRBJ1-1; 8 positions agree with TRBD1. The CDR3 is 14 residues long. The V and J ends lost 0 bases and 3 bases, in that order; junction bases with no gene match: 0. Germline CDR1 and CDR2: MGHRA and YSYEKL. This CDR3 reads CASSQDRGHTEAFF. CDR3 nucleotides: TGCGCCAGCAGCCAAGACAGGGGGCACACTGAAGCTTTCTTT.

Concerning this clone itself: The likely explanation is a read error, given a far larger clone one base away. This sample also contains other DNA sequences that code for the same CDR3. The V gene is TRBV5-1, the J gene TRBJ1-4; D is uncertain. The CDR3 is made up of 13 amino acids. Germline V gene sequence: CDR1 SGHRS, CDR2 YFSETQ. V dropped 0 bases and J dropped 5 bases, with 5 bases sitting between them. CDR3 amino acids: CASSLGTNEKLFF. As DNA, the CDR3 is TGCGCCAGCAGCTTGGGCACAAATGAAAAACTGTTTTTT.

The genes are TRBV5-1 and TRBJ2-7; tentatively, D is TRBD1 or TRBD2 (5 bases each). The V end was cut by 4 bases, the J end by 2 bases, with 13 bases between. The CDR3 spans 14 residues. Germline V gene lookup returns CDR1 SGHRS and CDR2 YFSETQ. The CDR3 reads CASSPQLGAYEQYF. As DNA, the CDR3 is TGCGCCAGCAGCCCCCAACTAGGGGCCTACGAGCAGTACTTC.

The V and J genes are TRBV2 and TRBJ1-4, with D tentatively TRBD1 (6 bases). Between the trimmed V and J ends, which lost 4 bases and 8 bases, there was a span of 14 bases. The V gene's germline CDR1 is SNHLY and CDR2 FYNNEI. The CDR3 is 14 residues long. The CDR3 spells CASSVTGFEEKLFF. CDR3 coding DNA: TGTGCCAGCAGTGTTACAGGGTTTGAAGAAAAACTGTTTTTT.

This clone was detected many times. Other nucleotide sequences in the sample specify the same CDR3. This chain uses TRBV4-2 with TRBJ2-2; 7 nucleotides agree with TRBD2. CDR3 length: 18 residues. With V trimmed by 0 bases and J by 5 bases, 12 bases remained unmatched. Per germline, CDR1 LGHNA and CDR2 YNFKEQ. CDR3 sequence (DNA): TGTGCCAGCAGCCAAGAGCATACTGGGAGGGCCAGGACCGGGGAGCTGTTTTTT. It encodes CASSQEHTGRARTGELFF.

J is TRBJ1-1 and V is TRBV14; no reliable D call. The V gene lost 4 bases and the J gene lost 0 bases, with 12 bases spanning the gap. Germline CDR1 is SGHDN and CDR2 is FVKESK. The CDR3 sequence is 15 residues long. This CDR3 reads CASSPAFHMNTEAFF. The CDR3 region has the DNA TGTGCCAGCAGCCCTGCCTTCCACATGAACACTGAAGCTTTCTTT.